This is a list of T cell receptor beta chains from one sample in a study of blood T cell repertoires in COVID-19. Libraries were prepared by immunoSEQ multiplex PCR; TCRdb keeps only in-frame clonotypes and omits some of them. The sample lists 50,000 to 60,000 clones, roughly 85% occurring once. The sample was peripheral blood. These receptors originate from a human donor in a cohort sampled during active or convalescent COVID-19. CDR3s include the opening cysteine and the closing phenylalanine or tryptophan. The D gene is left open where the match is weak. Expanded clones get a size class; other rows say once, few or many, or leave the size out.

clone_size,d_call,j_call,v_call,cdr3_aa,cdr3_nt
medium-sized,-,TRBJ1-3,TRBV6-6,CASSSLGTIYF,TGTGCCAGCAGTTCTCTCGGCACCATATATTTT
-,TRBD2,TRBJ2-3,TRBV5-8,CASSSSGPTDTQYF,TGTGCCAGCAGCTCTAGCGGGCCCACAGATACGCAGTATTTT
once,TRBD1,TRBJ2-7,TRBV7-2,CASSLSGQGSYEQYF,TGTGCCAGCAGCTTATCTGGACAGGGGTCCTACGAGCAGTACTTC
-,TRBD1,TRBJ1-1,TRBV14,CASSQGWDRRVTEAFF,TGTGCCAGCAGCCAAGGATGGGACAGGCGGGTGACTGAAGCTTTCTTT
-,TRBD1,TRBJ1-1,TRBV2,CASTGTGVMNTEAFF,TGTGCCAGCACCGGGACAGGAGTTATGAACACTGAAGCTTTCTTT
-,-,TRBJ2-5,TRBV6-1,CASSEAPYQETQYF,TGTGCCAGCAGTGAAGCTCCCTACCAAGAGACCCAGTACTTC
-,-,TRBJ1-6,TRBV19,CASSMGQGGSPLHF,TGTGCCAGTAGTATGGGGCAGGGAGGCTCACCCCTCCACTTT
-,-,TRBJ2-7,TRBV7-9,CASSRLGSYEQYF,TGTGCCAGCAGCAGACTCGGCTCCTACGAGCAGTACTTC
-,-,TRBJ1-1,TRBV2,CASLSTGNTEAFF,TGTGCCAGCTTATCGACAGGGAACACTGAAGCTTTCTTT
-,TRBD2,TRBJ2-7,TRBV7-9,CASSKSGVTSYEQYF,TGTGCCAGCAGCAAGAGCGGGGTGACATCCTACGAGCAGTACTTC
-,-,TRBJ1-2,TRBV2,CASSGGYGYTF,TGTGCCAGCAGTGGAGGCTATGGCTACACCTTC
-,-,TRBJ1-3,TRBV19,CASSTGEIRNTIYF,TGTGCCAGTAGTACGGGAGAGATCAGAAACACCATATATTTT
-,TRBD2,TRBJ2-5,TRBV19,CATLPRAGGTQETQYF,TGTGCCACCCTCCCCAGAGCGGGGGGAACCCAAGAGACCCAGTACTTC
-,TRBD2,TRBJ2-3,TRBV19,CASSPPSGGAPQYF,TGTGCCAGTAGTCCTCCCAGCGGGGGGGCGCCGCAGTATTTT
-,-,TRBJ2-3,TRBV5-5,CASSFGGGPDTQYF,TGTGCCAGCAGCTTCGGGGGTGGGCCAGATACGCAGTATTTT
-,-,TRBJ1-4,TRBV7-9,CASSPGGVEKLFF,TGTGCCAGCAGCCCCGGAGGGGTGGAAAAACTGTTTTTT
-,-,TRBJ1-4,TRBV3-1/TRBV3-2,CASSQDGKRLFF,TGTGCCAGCAGCCAAGACGGGAAGCGCCTGTTTTTT
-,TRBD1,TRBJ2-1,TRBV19,CASRLTGVDYNEQFF,TGTGCCAGTAGACTGACAGGGGTAGATTACAATGAGCAGTTCTTC
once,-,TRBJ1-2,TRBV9,CASNVGNQGLGYGYTF,TGTGCCAGCAACGTAGGAAACCAGGGACTAGGCTATGGCTACACCTTC
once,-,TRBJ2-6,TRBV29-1,CSVDSSSGANVLTF,TGCAGCGTTGACAGTTCCTCTGGGGCCAACGTCCTGACTTTC
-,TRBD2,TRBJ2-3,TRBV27,CASTTSGLADAFSTDTQYF,TGTGCCAGCACCACTAGCGGGCTAGCGGATGCCTTTAGCACAGATACGCAGTATTTT
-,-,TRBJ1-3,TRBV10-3,CAISEKQGAGNTIYF,TGTGCCATCAGTGAGAAACAGGGTGCTGGAAACACCATATATTTT
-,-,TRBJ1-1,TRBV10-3,CAISESKGQQNAEAFF,TGTGCCATCAGTGAGTCGAAGGGGCAGCAGAACGCTGAAGCTTTCTTT
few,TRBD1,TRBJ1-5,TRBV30,CAWARQGDQPQHF,TGTGCCTGGGCAAGACAGGGTGATCAGCCCCAGCATTTT
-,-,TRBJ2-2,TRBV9,CASSVGSPLAGELFF,TGTGCCAGCAGCGTCGGTTCTCCACTGGCCGGGGAGCTGTTTTTT
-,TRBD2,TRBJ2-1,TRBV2,CASNLEWTSLNEQFF,TGTGCCAGCAACCTCGAGTGGACTAGCTTGAATGAGCAGTTCTTC
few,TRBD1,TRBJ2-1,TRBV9,CASSPWDRVGEQFF,TGTGCCAGCAGCCCTTGGGACAGGGTGGGTGAGCAGTTCTTC
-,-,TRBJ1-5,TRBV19,CASSIRDQPQHF,TGTGCCAGTAGTATCAGGGATCAGCCCCAGCATTTT
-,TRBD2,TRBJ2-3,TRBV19,CASSSRVAGGSDTQYF,TGTGCCAGTAGTTCCCGGGTAGCGGGGGGATCGGATACGCAGTATTTT
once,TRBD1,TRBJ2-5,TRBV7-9,CASSLVLQGAIETQYF,TGTGCCAGCAGCTTAGTGCTACAGGGGGCGATTGAGACCCAGTACTTC
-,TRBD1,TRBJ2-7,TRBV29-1,CSVAQGAWEQYF,TGCAGCGTTGCTCAGGGGGCTTGGGAGCAGTACTTC